The 21 T cell receptor beta chains below all came from one sample that was sequenced in a study of radiotherapy plus CTLA-4 blockade in lung cancer (dated by TCRdb to about 2018). Library creation used the immunoSEQ multiplex PCR assay. In TCRdb, the immuneACCESS table is reduced to in-frame sequences with V and J assigned. These tables do not hold every clone; where another copy was compared, an unresolved V gene accounts for under half, and the others remain unexplained. The sample contains around 95,000 clones, 83% of them found a single time. The leading ten clones occupy more than 0.75% of the sample. This sample comprised peripheral blood, obtained from a patient treated with radiotherapy plus ipilimumab. The receptors derive from a human donor with non-small cell lung cancer who had stable disease on radiotherapy plus ipilimumab.

This clone was detected once. The chain joins TRBV18 to TRBJ2-1, with 8 bases matching TRBD2. The CDR3 runs to 16 residues. V gave up 6 bases and J gave up 0 bases; unmatched junction bases: 7. Germline CDR1 is KGHSH and CDR2 is LQKENI. Here the CDR3 DNA reads TGTGCCAGCTCTGTTAGCGGGACCCGCTCCTACAATGAGCAGTTCTTC. Encoded protein: CASSVSGTRSYNEQFF. Combining the CDR3 with reference TRBV18 and TRBJ2-1 gives the whole variable domain NAGVMQNPRHLVRRRGQEARLRCSPMKGHSHVYWYRQLPEEGLKFMVYLQKENIIDESGMPKERFSAEFPKEGPSILRIQQVVRGDSAAYFCASSVSGTRSYNEQFFGPGTRLTVL.

V usage is TRBV7-2 and J usage is TRBJ2-7, with a possible D match to TRBD2 (6 bases). V gave up 1 base and J gave up 9 bases, with 16 bases separating them. The germline V gene encodes CDR1 SGHTA and CDR2 FQGNSA. CDR3 size: 14 residues. The CDR3 DNA sequence: TGTGCCAGCAGCTTAGAAGAGGGATTGGGAGGGCAGTACTTC. Protein product: CASSLEEGLGGQYF.

The chain joins TRBV7-8 to TRBJ1-1; maybe TRBD1 (6 bases). V lost 8 bases to trimming and J lost 5 bases, with 15 bases between them. Per the germline V gene, CDR1 is SGHVS and CDR2 is FQNEAQ. This CDR3 region has 13 residues. For the CDR3, the DNA is TGTGCCAGCGGCGACGGGGGGCGGACTGAAGCTTTCTTT. Its protein is CASGDGGRTEAFF.

This clone was seen only a few times. This chain joins TRBV9 and TRBJ2-7; 13 bases fit TRBD2. The CDR3 has 15 residues. The germline V gene encodes CDR1 SGDLS and CDR2 YYNGEE. The ends lost 4 bases at V and 7 bases at J; junction bases unmatched: 8. The CDR3 reads CASSPQTSGGREQYF. DNA of the CDR3: TGTGCCAGCAGCCCGCAGACTAGCGGGGGGCGGGAGCAGTACTTC.

The chain couples TRBV10-1 to TRBJ1-5; possibly TRBD1 for D (5 bases). Trimming pared 3 bases from V and 7 bases from J, leaving 13 bases between. The CDR3 loop spans 14 amino acids. Germline assignment: CDR1 WNHNN and CDR2 SYGVQD (reference sequence). The CDR3 coding sequence is TGCGCCAGCAGTGAAGCAGGGATCGGGCAGCCCCAGCATTTT. Protein sequence: CASSEAGIGQPQHF.

V gene TRBV10-1 combines with J gene TRBJ2-5, with 8 positions matching TRBD1. Trimming at V came to 7 bases and at J to 6 bases, leaving 10 bases not matched to a gene. This CDR3 is 14 amino acids long. Germline V lookup: CDR1 WNHNN, CDR2 SYGVQD (reference sequence). In DNA form, the CDR3 reads TGCGCCAGCACCGAAGGGCAGGGGGCGAAGACCCAGTACTTC. Amino acid sequence: CASTEGQGAKTQYF.

This clone has only one observation. The V call is TRBV4-2, the J call TRBJ1-5; TRBD1 is a possible D gene (5 bases). V dropped 0 bases and J dropped 1 base, with 7 bases sitting between them. This CDR3 is built from 15 residues. Germline lookup yields CDR1 LGHNA and CDR2 YNFKEQ. The CDR3 reads CASSQDRQSNQPQHF. CDR3 nucleotide sequence: TGTGCCAGCAGCCAAGATAGACAGAGCAATCAGCCCCAGCATTTT.

This chain links TRBV5-4 with TRBJ1-2, with no clear D. Per the germline V gene, CDR1 is SGHNT and CDR2 is YYREEE (reference sequence). CDR3 length: 13 residues. V shed 0 bases and J shed 8 bases, with 11 bases lying between them. The CDR3 protein is CASSLDGSGGYTF. CDR3 DNA sequence: TGTGCCAGCAGCTTGGATGGGTCGGGCGGCTACACCTTC.

The chain links TRBV30 to TRBJ1-1; 9 nucleotides align to TRBD1. The V gene end was trimmed by 7 bases and the J gene end by 1 base; junction bases not matched to a gene: 4. The CDR3 runs 13 residues. The germline CDR1 and CDR2 sequences are GTSNPN and SVGIG (reference sequence). The CDR3 DNA sequence: TGTGCCTTCAAGGACAGGGGGAACACTGAAGCTTTCTTT. As protein: CAFKDRGNTEAFF. Based on the CDR3 plus reference TRBV30 and TRBJ1-1, the full variable domain is SQTIHQWPATLVQPVGSPLSLECTVEGTSNPNLYWYRQAAGRGLQLLFYSVGIGQISSEVPQNLSASRPQDRQFILSSKKLLLSDSGFYLCAFKDRGNTEAFFGQGTRLTVV.

The chain combines TRBV5-1 with TRBJ2-1, with TRBD2 matching 10 bases. Per germline, CDR1 SGHRS and CDR2 YFSETQ. This CDR3 spans 16 amino acids. With 0 bases clipped from V and 2 bases from J, the junction kept 2 bases outside the gene matches. CDR3 loop: CASSLASGSPYNEQFF. CDR3 DNA: TGCGCCAGCAGCTTGGCTAGCGGGAGTCCCTACAATGAGCAGTTCTTC.

This chain links TRBV11-2 with TRBJ2-7; a weak D match, TRBD1 (5 bases). V lost 5 bases and J lost 1, with 12 bases in between. The CDR3 sequence is 14 residues long. The germline V gene has CDR1 SGHAT and CDR2 FQNNGV. The CDR3 DNA reads as TGTGCCAGCAGCATTTGGACACAATCCTACGAGCAGTACTTC. Residues: CASSIWTQSYEQYF.

The V and J genes are TRBV4-2 and TRBJ1-3, with D possibly matching TRBD1 (5 bases). Trimming cost V 0 bases and J 2 bases, with 8 bases left between them. Germline V CDR1 and CDR2: LGHNA, YNFKEQ. The CDR3 length is 15 residues. The CDR3: CASSQEGGAGNTIYF. CDR3 nucleotides: TGTGCCAGCAGCCAAGAAGGAGGGGCTGGAAACACCATATATTTT.

V is TRBV9 and J is TRBJ1-5; no firm D call. Trimming took 0 bases from V and 6 from J, leaving 13 bases between them. This CDR3 has 15 amino acids. CDR1 is SGDLS, CDR2 YYNGEE, per germline. CDR3 sequence: CASSVGAGLGQPQHF. The CDR3 nucleotides read TGTGCCAGCAGCGTAGGGGCGGGGTTGGGTCAGCCCCAGCATTTT.

The chain employs TRBV2 and TRBJ2-7; D call uncertain. Germline CDR1 and CDR2: SNHLY and FYNNEI. The CDR3 loop spans 14 amino acids. V gave up 3 bases and J gave up 2 bases, with 11 bases separating them. The CDR3 sequence: CASSEVGVPYEQYF. The CDR3 DNA follows: TGTGCCAGCAGTGAGGTTGGGGTCCCCTACGAGCAGTACTTC.

The rearrangement links TRBV27 to TRBJ2-1; a possible D gene is TRBD2 (5 bases). Germline assignment: CDR1 MNHEY and CDR2 SMNVEV (reference sequence). The CDR3 runs to 12 residues. V lost 4 bases and J 7 bases, leaving 8 bases between the germline ends. Written as DNA, the CDR3 is TGTGCCAGCAGTTCGGGGATGAATGAGCAGTTCTTC. Protein sequence: CASSSGMNEQFF.

This chain connects TRBV6-6 to TRBJ1-1; D uncertain. This CDR3 has 15 residues. V gave up 6 bases and J gave up 3 bases, with 17 bases separating them. CDR1 and CDR2 (germline): MNHNY, SVGAGI (reference sequence). CDR3 in amino acids: CASSSGRATDTEAFF. The CDR3 bases are TGTGCCAGCAGCTCTGGGAGAGCAACGGACACTGAAGCTTTCTTT.

The chain recombines TRBV9 with TRBJ1-2, with D perhaps TRBD1 (5 bases). Germline assignment: CDR1 SGDLS and CDR2 YYNGEE. The V and J ends lost 3 bases and 8 bases respectively, with 17 bases between them. This CDR3 is built from 14 residues. CDR3 sequence reads: CASSEQARPRGYTF. The CDR3 nucleotides are TGTGCCAGCAGCGAACAGGCCAGGCCACGAGGCTACACCTTC.

This clone has just one count. The chain is built from TRBV9 and TRBJ1-1; the match to TRBD1 covers 8 bases. The ends lost 3 bases at V and 2 bases at J; junction bases unmatched: 6. The CDR3 has 15 residues. Germline loops: CDR1 SGDLS, CDR2 YYNGEE. The CDR3 nucleotides are TGTGCCAGCAGCGGCGACAGGGGATCAAACACTGAAGCTTTCTTT. Translated: CASSGDRGSNTEAFF.

This chain joins TRBV5-5 and TRBJ1-5, with D possibly matching TRBD1 (5 bases). The germline CDR1 and CDR2 sequences are SGHKS and YYEKEE (reference sequence). The V and J ends lost 0 bases and 2 bases respectively, with 21 bases between them. This CDR3 has 19 amino acids. CDR3 coding DNA: TGTGCCAGCAGCTTGGGTAGGGCCGGAGGGGAAGGGGGCAATCAGCCCCAGCATTTT. Amino acids: CASSLGRAGGEGGNQPQHF.

The genes are TRBV9 and TRBJ1-2; 9 positions match TRBD1. The length of the CDR3 is 17 residues. CDR1 and CDR2 (germline): SGDLS, YYNGEE. Losses at the gene ends were 3 bases for V and 4 bases for J; bases not matched to a gene: 13. CDR3 in amino acids: CASSGDTGGGYGYGYTF. The CDR3 coding sequence is TGTGCCAGCAGCGGGGACACAGGGGGCGGGTACGGCTATGGCTACACCTTC.

V is TRBV6-1 and J is TRBJ2-7; TRBD1 or TRBD2 may be the D gene (5 bases each). Trimming left V 8 bases short and J 0 bases short, with 14 bases between. The V gene's germline CDR1 is MNHNS and CDR2 SASEGT. The CDR3 runs to 14 residues. CDR3 sequence (DNA): TGTGCCAGCTCGGGACCGTTGAGCTCCTACGAGCAGTACTTC. Translating gives CASSGPLSSYEQYF.